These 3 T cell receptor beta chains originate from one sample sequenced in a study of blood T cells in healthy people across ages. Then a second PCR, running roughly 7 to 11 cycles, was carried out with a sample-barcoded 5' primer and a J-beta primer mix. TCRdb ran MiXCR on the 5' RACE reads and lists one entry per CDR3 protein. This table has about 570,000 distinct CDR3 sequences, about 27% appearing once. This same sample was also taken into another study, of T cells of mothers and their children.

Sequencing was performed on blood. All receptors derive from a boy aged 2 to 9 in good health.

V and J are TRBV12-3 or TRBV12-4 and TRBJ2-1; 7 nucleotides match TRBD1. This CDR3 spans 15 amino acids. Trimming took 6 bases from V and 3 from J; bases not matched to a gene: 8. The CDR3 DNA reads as TGTGCCAGCAGACATCCCGGGACAGACTACAATGAGCAGTTCTTC. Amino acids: CASRHPGTDYNEQFF.

CDR3 protein: CSALQGTSGSYEQYF. DNA for the CDR3: TGCAGTGCGCTGCAAGGGACTAGCGGATCCTACGAGCAGTACTTC. This chain links TRBV20-1 with TRBJ2-7, with 11 bases aligning to TRBD2. The CDR3 has 15 residues. The germline V gene encodes CDR1 DFQATT and CDR2 SNEGSKA (reference sequence). Trimming took 6 bases from V and 1 from J; bases not matched to a gene: 8.

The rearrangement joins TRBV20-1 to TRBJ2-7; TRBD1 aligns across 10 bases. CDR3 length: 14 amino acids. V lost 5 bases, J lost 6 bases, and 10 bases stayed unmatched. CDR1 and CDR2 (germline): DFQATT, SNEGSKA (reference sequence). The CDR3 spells CSAPSDRGVFEQYF. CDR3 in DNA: TGCAGTGCTCCCTCGGACAGGGGGGTCTTCGAGCAGTACTTC.